The TCR beta chain described here comes from a study of human T cells and chemical hapten exposure. The wider study: For sensitization, 2% DPC was applied to a 2 cm by 2 cm patch of upper inner arm skin. TCR yields differed between samples (mainly from small differences in pooled library volume).

The CDR3 covers 16 residues. The trim removed 4 bases at V and 0 bases at J, leaving 8 bases unmatched. CDR1 is PRHDT and CDR2 is FYEKMQ in the germline V gene (reference sequence). Overall study findings and caveats: PT1 expanded TCR counts correlated positively with patch test score. The number of TCRs over 1 in 1000 frequency stayed unchanged after DPC.

The time point is: patch test 2, 6 weeks after DPC sensitization. Treatment noted: therapeutic diphenylcyclopropenone sensitization with weekly scalp DPC. The sample holds a few counts of this clonotype. Its antigen is currently unknown. TCRdb ran MiXCR on the RACE reads and lists one entry per CDR3 protein. The repertoire consists of around 80,000 distinct CDR3 sequences, with about 6.6% occurring once and the leading ten covering about 1.5%. The sequence was collected from a woman aged 30 to 39 with alopecia areata. Some clones in this sample may be carry-over from other donors' samples. This rearrangement joins TRBV13 to TRBJ1-1; 7 bases map to TRBD1. The specimen comprised whole blood, sampled in connection with sensitization to the hapten diphenylcyclopropenone (DPC). CDR3 sequence: CASSSPLGQMNTEAFF. The CDR3 DNA is TGTGCCAGCAGCTCCCCATTGGGACAGATGAACACTGAAGCTTTCTTT. The variable domain in full, completed from reference TRBV13 and TRBJ1-1, reads AAGVIQSPRHLIKEKRETATLKCYPIPRHDTVYWYQQGPGQDPQFLISFYEKMQSDKGSIPDRFSAQQFSDYHSELNMSSLELGDSALYFCASSSPLGQMNTEAFFGQGTRLTVV.